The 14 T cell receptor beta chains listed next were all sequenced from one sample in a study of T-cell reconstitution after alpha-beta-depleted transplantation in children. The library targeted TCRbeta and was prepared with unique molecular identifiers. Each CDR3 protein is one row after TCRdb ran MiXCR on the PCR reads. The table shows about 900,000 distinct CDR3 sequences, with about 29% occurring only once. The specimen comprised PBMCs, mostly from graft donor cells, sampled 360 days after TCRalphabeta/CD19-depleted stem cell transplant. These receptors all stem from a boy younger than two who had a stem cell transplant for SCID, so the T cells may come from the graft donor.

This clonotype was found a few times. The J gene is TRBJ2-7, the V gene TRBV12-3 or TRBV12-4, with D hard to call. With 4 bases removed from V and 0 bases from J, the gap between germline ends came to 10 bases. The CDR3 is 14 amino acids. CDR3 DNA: TGTGCCAGCAGTTCAGACCCACCCTCCTACGAGCAGTACTTC. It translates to CASSSDPPSYEQYF.

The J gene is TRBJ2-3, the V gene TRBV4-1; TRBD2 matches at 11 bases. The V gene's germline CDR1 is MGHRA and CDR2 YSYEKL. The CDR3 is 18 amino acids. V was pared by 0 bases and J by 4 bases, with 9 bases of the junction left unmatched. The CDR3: CASSQDWASGGLADTQYF. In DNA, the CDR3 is TGCGCCAGCAGCCAAGATTGGGCTAGCGGGGGGTTGGCAGATACGCAGTATTTT.

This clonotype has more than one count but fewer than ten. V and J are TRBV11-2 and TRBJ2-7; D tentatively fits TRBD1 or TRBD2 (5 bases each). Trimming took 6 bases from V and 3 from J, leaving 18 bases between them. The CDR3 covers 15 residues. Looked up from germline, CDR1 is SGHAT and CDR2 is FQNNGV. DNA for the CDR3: TGTGCCAGCAGTTACCACGGGACGGGTCTCTACGAGCAGTACTTC. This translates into CASSYHGTGLYEQYF.

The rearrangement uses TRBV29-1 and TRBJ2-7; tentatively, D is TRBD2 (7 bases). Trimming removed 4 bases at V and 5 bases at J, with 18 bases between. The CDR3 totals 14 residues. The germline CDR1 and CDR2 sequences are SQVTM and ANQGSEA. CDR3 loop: CSVVWGGRGDEQYF. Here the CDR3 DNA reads TGCAGCGTTGTATGGGGGGGCAGGGGTGACGAGCAGTACTTC.

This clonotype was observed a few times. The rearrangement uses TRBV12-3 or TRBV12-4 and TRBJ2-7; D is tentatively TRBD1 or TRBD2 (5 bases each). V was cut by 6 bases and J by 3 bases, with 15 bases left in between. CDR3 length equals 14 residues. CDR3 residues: CASSVRDGNYEQYF. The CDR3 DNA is TGTGCCAGCAGCGTCCGGGACGGTAACTACGAGCAGTACTTC.

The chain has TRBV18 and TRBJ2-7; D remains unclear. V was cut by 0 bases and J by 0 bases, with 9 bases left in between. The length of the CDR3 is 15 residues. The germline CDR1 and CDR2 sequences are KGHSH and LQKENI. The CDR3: CASSPPSRTSYEQYF. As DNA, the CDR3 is TGTGCCAGCTCACCACCGTCCAGGACCTCCTACGAGCAGTACTTC.

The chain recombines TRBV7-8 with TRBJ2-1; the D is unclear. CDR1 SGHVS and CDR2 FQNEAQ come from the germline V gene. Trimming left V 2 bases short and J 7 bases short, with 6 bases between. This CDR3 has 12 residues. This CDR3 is CASSLRWNEQFF. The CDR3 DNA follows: TGTGCCAGCAGCTTACGGTGGAATGAGCAGTTCTTC.

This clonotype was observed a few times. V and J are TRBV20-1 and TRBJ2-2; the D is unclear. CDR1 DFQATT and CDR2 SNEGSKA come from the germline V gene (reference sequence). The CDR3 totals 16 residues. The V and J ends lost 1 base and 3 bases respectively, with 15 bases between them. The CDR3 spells CSARAQERADTGELFF. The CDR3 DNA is TGCAGTGCTAGAGCCCAGGAAAGGGCTGACACCGGGGAGCTGTTTTTT.

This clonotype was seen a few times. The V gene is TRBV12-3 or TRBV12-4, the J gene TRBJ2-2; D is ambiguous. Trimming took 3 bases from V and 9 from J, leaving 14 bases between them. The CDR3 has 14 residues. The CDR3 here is CASSFLFQVRELFF. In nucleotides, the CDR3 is TGTGCCAGCAGTTTCCTCTTCCAGGTCAGGGAGCTGTTTTTT.

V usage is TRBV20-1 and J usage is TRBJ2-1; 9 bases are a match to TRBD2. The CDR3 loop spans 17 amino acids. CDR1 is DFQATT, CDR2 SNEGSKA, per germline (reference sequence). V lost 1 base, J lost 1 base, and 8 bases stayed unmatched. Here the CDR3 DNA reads TGCAGTGCTAGAGGCATCTCTAGCGGGGTGTCCTACAATGAGCAGTTCTTC. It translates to CSARGISSGVSYNEQFF.

CDR3 sequence: CASRTGAPYGYTF. The CDR3 DNA is TGTGCCAGCAGAACCGGGGCGCCGTATGGCTACACCTTC. The rearrangement links TRBV6-1 to TRBJ1-2; maybe TRBD1 (5 bases). The germline CDR1 and CDR2 sequences are MNHNS and SASEGT. Trimming left V 6 bases short and J 5 bases short, with 13 bases between. This CDR3 has 13 residues.

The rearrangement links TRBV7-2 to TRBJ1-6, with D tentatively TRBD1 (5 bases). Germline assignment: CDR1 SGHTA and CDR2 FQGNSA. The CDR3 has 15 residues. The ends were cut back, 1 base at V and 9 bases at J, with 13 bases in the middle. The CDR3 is CASSLGSGTRSPLHF. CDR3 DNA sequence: TGTGCCAGCAGCTTAGGGTCGGGGACCCGTTCACCCCTCCACTTT.

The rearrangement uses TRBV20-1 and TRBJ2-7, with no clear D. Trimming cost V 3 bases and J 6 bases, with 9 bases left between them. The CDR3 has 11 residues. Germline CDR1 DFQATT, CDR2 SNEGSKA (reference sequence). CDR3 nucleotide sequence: TGCAGTGCTAGTTTGATCCCCGAGCAGTACTTC. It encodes CSASLIPEQYF.

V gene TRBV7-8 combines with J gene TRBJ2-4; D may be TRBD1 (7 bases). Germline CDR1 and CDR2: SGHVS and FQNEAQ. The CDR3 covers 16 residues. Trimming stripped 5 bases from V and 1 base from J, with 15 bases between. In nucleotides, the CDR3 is TGTGCCAGCAGCCGGGGGACAGATTACGCCAAAAACATTCAGTACTTC. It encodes CASSRGTDYAKNIQYF. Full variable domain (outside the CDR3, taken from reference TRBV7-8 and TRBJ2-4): GAGVSQSPRYKVAKRGQDVALRCDPISGHVSLFWYQQALGQGPEFLTYFQNEAQLDKSGLPSDRFFAERPEGSVSTLKIQRTQQEDSAVYLCASSRGTDYAKNIQYFGAGTRLSVL.